The present T cell receptor beta chain was sequenced within a study of T-cell memory formation after mild COVID-19. This clonotype has more than one count but fewer than ten. CDR1 is DFQATT, CDR2 SNEGSKA, per germline (reference sequence). CDR3 size: 11 residues. 5'RACE primed at constant segments yielded TCR alpha and TCR beta cDNA libraries bearing sample barcodes and UMIs. Using its own MiXCR run on the 5' RACE reads, TCRdb lists one record per CDR3 protein. The sample shows 300,000 to 350,000 distinct CDR3 sequences, 13% to 15% of them seen only once. This clonotype was sampled from a man aged 18 to 29 who had mild COVID-19 (a few samples of this study predate the infection). Cell type and time point are not known. Input material: PBMCs or a T cell subset sorted from them (not recorded which). The chain employs TRBV20-1 and TRBJ2-5; possible D gene TRBD2, 6 bases. The DNA for the CDR3 is TGCGTGGCCGGGACTCAAGAGACCCAGTACTTC. Translated: CVAGTQETQYF.